One sample yielded the 12 T cell receptor beta chains listed below, sequenced in a study of cytomegalovirus exposure and HLA in healthy donors. The PCR employed 60 Vbeta primers together with 13 Jbeta primers. This table comes from immunoSEQ multiplex PCR, and its TCRdb copy is limited to in-frame clones, with some not included. The data hold some 87,000 clones, with 60% to 85% observed a single time. The material sequenced was PBMCs. The source is a man aged 50 or older in good health and CMV-seropositive.

The V and J genes are TRBV6-5 and TRBJ1-2; D is unclear. With 6 bases removed from V and 8 bases from J, the gap between germline ends came to 13 bases. CDR1 and CDR2 (germline): MNHEY, SVGAGI. The CDR3 contains 12 residues. CDR3 DNA: TGTGCCAGCAGAACCGCCGGGAACGGCTACACCTTC. Its translation is CASRTAGNGYTF.

V usage is TRBV19 and J usage is TRBJ1-5; D call uncertain. CDR1 and CDR2 from the germline V gene are LNHDA and SQIVND (reference sequence). The CDR3 is 17 residues long. Trimming took 4 bases from V and 1 from J, leaving 17 bases between them. The CDR3 loop reads CASSTAGRGSSNQPQHF. The CDR3 DNA sequence: TGTGCCAGTAGTACCGCGGGTCGGGGTAGCAGCAATCAGCCCCAGCATTTT.

The chain has TRBV6-6 and TRBJ1-4, with D possibly being TRBD1 (5 bases). The V end was cut by 6 bases, the J end by 3 bases, with 14 bases between. Germline assignment: CDR1 MNHNY and CDR2 SVGAGI (reference sequence). This CDR3 contains 15 residues. Written as DNA, the CDR3 is TGTGCCAGCAGGGATTCAGGGAGGCCTAATGAAAAACTGTTTTTT. It specifies CASRDSGRPNEKLFF.

The V call is TRBV4-3, the J call TRBJ2-2, with TRBD1 matching 8 bases. The V and J ends lost 0 bases and 6 bases, in that order; junction bases with no gene match: 3. The CDR3 length is 15 residues. The germline V gene encodes CDR1 LGHNA and CDR2 YSLEER. The CDR3 sequence is CASSQEDRDPGELFF. The CDR3 coding sequence is TGCGCCAGCAGCCAAGAGGACAGGGATCCCGGGGAGCTGTTTTTT.

This rearrangement joins TRBV2 to TRBJ1-2; D might be TRBD1 (6 bases). Trimming removed 5 bases at V and 1 base at J, with 11 bases between. Germline CDR1 and CDR2: SNHLY and FYNNEI. This CDR3 has 14 residues. The CDR3 here is CASSLRGFNYGYTF. Here the CDR3 DNA reads TGTGCCAGCAGTCTCAGGGGTTTTAACTATGGCTACACCTTC.

This clone was seen a handful of times. The rearrangement links TRBV6-6 to TRBJ1-3; 7 bases agree with TRBD1. V was pared by 9 bases and J by 7 bases, with 9 bases of the junction left unmatched. Germline V lookup: CDR1 MNHNY, CDR2 SVGAGI (reference sequence). This CDR3 spans 13 amino acids. CDR3 residues: CASSKGARNTIYF. In nucleotides, the CDR3 is TGTGCCAGTTCCAAGGGGGCAAGGAACACCATATATTTT.

V gene TRBV30 combines with J gene TRBJ1-6; 7 positions agree with TRBD1. The CDR3 length is 16 residues. CDR1 is GTSNPN, CDR2 SVGIG, per germline (reference sequence). The V and J ends lost 4 bases and 10 bases, in that order; junction bases with no gene match: 16. Here the CDR3 reads CAWIPPTGAWGSPLHF. Written as DNA, the CDR3 is TGTGCCTGGATTCCCCCAACAGGGGCCTGGGGGTCACCCCTCCACTTT. Full variable domain (missing parts from reference TRBV30 and TRBJ1-6): SQTIHQWPATLVQPVGSPLSLECTVEGTSNPNLYWYRQAAGRGLQLLFYSVGIGQISSEVPQNLSASRPQDRQFILSSKKLLLSDSGFYLCAWIPPTGAWGSPLHFGNGTRLTVT.

This sequence joins TRBV7-9 and TRBJ2-2, with TRBD2 matching over 11 bases. CDR3 size: 19 residues. Looked up from germline, CDR1 is SEHNR and CDR2 is FQNEAQ (reference sequence). Unmatched junction bases numbered 12, after V lost 3 bases and J lost 3 bases. The CDR3 nucleotides are TGTGCCAGCAGCTTGGGCTCCGTCCTAGCGGGGGGTTACACCGGGGAGCTGTTTTTT. Encoded protein: CASSLGSVLAGGYTGELFF.

This clone has only one observation. J is TRBJ2-5 and V is TRBV7-2; TRBD2 matches at 9 bases. With V trimmed by 2 bases and J by 5 bases, 9 bases remained unmatched. Germline values: CDR1 SGHTA, CDR2 FQGNSA. The CDR3 totals 16 residues. CDR3 sequence reads: CASSLKWRGGDETQYF. CDR3 sequence (DNA): TGTGCCAGCAGCTTAAAATGGCGGGGGGGCGACGAGACCCAGTACTTC.

J is TRBJ2-4 and V is TRBV7-2; D perhaps matches TRBD2 (6 bases). Germline V CDR1 and CDR2: SGHTA, FQGNSA. This CDR3 comprises 16 residues. V dropped 4 bases and J dropped 9 bases, with 22 bases sitting between them. The CDR3 protein is CASSYPGEGPWGIQYF. Written as DNA, the CDR3 is TGTGCCAGCAGCTACCCGGGAGAGGGCCCTTGGGGCATTCAGTACTTC.

This chain connects TRBV13 to TRBJ2-5, with a possible D match to TRBD2 (6 bases). Germline CDR1 is PRHDT and CDR2 is FYEKMQ (reference sequence). The V and J ends lost 5 bases and 12 bases respectively, with 13 bases between them. The CDR3 is 11 residues long. The CDR3, as DNA: TGTGCCAGCAGCGAAGCGGGTCCTAAGTACTTC. The encoded protein is CASSEAGPKYF. Full variable domain (remainder filled in from reference TRBV13 and TRBJ2-5): AAGVIQSPRHLIKEKRETATLKCYPIPRHDTVYWYQQGPGQDPQFLISFYEKMQSDKGSIPDRFSAQQFSDYHSELNMSSLELGDSALYFCASSEAGPKYFGPGTRLLVL.

By share, this clone ranks as medium-sized. The CDR3 nucleotides are TGTGCCAGCAGCCTCGGTTGGGGGACTAACACAGATACGCAGTATTTT. It yields the protein CASSLGWGTNTDTQYF. The chain has TRBV9 and TRBJ2-3, with 7 bases fitting TRBD2. CDR1 SGDLS and CDR2 YYNGEE come from the germline V gene. This CDR3 region has 16 residues. J gave up 2 bases and V 4 bases, and 10 bases lay outside the gene matches.